Included here is one TCR beta chain sequence, with context. V lost 2 bases, J lost 7 bases, and 6 bases stayed unmatched. This CDR3 region has 14 residues. Germline V lookup: CDR1 MNHEY, CDR2 SVGAGI. Repertoires were generated with immunoSEQ multiplex PCR, while TCRdb's copy carries only in-frame clones and drops some. Of tens of thousands of clones detected, 85% to 95% appear once; the ten largest clones hold approximately 0.43%. This record comes from a study of OX40 agonist ivuxolimab in advanced cancers. This TCR was sampled from an adult with an advanced solid tumor such as melanoma, head and neck, liver or kidney cancer. This specimen was CD4+ or CD8+ T cells sorted from blood, taken in a trial of the OX40 agonist ivuxolimab. The chain links TRBV6-5 to TRBJ2-5; 8 positions match TRBD1. In nucleotides, the CDR3 is TGTGCCAGCAGTTACGGACAGGGAGGTAGGACCCAGTACTTC. This translates into CASSYGQGGRTQYF.